This TCR beta chain was sequenced during a study of regulatory T cells in long-lasting Graves disease. General study results and limits: What was studied was peripheral blood only, and not thyroid tissue.

Building the TCR beta libraries relied on iRepertoire HTBI primers, and CDR3 regions underwent Arm-PCR. Each CDR3 protein is one row after TCRdb ran MiXCR on the multiplex PCR reads. This table holds around 460,000 distinct CDR3 sequences, about 22% found once. As to time point: persistent/refractory GD, antithyroid drugs over 5 years with positive TRAb. From PBMCs, RNA was extracted and then used to make the TCR library. This clonotype was found once. Its antigen is undetermined. The receptor comes from a female donor with Graves disease. The source material was peripheral blood mononuclear cells (PBMCs), sampled when the disease was refractory, from a patient treated with antithyroid drugs.

CDR3 DNA: TGCAGTGCTAGAGAGCCAGCGGGAGGGTACGAGCAGTACTTC. Residues: CSAREPAGGYEQYF. The rearrangement uses TRBV20-1 and TRBJ2-7; 10 bases agree with TRBD2. The CDR3 totals 14 residues. V gave up 0 bases and J gave up 4 bases; unmatched junction bases: 3. Germline CDR1 and CDR2: DFQATT and SNEGSKA (reference sequence).